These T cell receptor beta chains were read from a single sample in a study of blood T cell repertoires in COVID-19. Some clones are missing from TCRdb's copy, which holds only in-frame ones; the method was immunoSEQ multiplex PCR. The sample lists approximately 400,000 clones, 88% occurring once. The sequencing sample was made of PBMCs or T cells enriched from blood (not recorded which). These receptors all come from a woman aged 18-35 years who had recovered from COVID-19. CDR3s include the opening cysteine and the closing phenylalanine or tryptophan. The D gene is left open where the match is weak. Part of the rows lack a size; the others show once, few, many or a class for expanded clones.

TGTGCCAGCAACCCGTCAAAGCTTTCTGAAGCTTTCTTT,CASNPSKLSEAFF,-,-,TRBJ1-1,TRBV7-2
TGCGCCAGCAGCACTACAGGGAACTATGGCTACACCTTC,CASSTTGNYGYTF,-,-,TRBJ1-2,TRBV5-1
TGTGCCAGCCACCTCCTCCGGGACAGGGCTTCCTACGAGCAGTACTTC,CASHLLRDRASYEQYF,-,TRBD1,TRBJ2-7,TRBV28
TGTGCCAGCAGCTCTGGCGTGCAGGGGGCCAACACCGGGGAGCTGTTTTTT,CASSSGVQGANTGELFF,-,TRBD1,TRBJ2-2,TRBV5-4
TGTGCCAGCAGTGATTCGGTGGGGCTCACTGAAGCTTTCTTT,CASSDSVGLTEAFF,-,-,TRBJ1-1,TRBV25-1
TGTGCCTGGGCCTTACCTAGGACAGGGGTTCAAGAGACCCAGTACTTC,CAWALPRTGVQETQYF,-,TRBD1,TRBJ2-5,TRBV30
TGTGCCAGCGGCACCGGGTCCTACTACGAGCAGTACTTC,CASGTGSYYEQYF,-,-,TRBJ2-7,TRBV2
TGCAGCGGACAGGGGGATCTTGGAGCTTTCTTT,CSGQGDLGAFF,-,TRBD1,TRBJ1-1,TRBV20-1
TGTGCCAGCAGCGGGCGGACAGCGGCCATCAGCACAGATACGCAGTATTTT,CASSGRTAAISTDTQYF,-,-,TRBJ2-3,TRBV7-2
TGTGCCAGCAGCTTGGACAGGGCGGGCTATGGCTACACCTTC,CASSLDRAGYGYTF,-,-,TRBJ1-2,TRBV5-6
TGCGCCAGCAGCTTGGATGGGACAGGTTATCAAGAGACCCAGTACTTC,CASSLDGTGYQETQYF,-,TRBD1,TRBJ2-5,TRBV5-1
TGTGCCAGCAGTTACTCCGCAGGGATCACTGAAAAACTGTTTTTT,CASSYSAGITEKLFF,once,-,TRBJ1-4,TRBV6-5
TGTGCCAGCAGCTTTAAACCCTGGGAAGGGGGCAGGAACACTGAAGCTTTCTTT,CASSFKPWEGGRNTEAFF,-,TRBD1,TRBJ1-1,TRBV5-6
TGCGCCAGCAGCAGTAGCGGGGGGGCATCGGGCACAGATACGCAGTATTTT,CASSSSGGASGTDTQYF,-,TRBD2,TRBJ2-3,TRBV4-1
TGTGCCAGCAGGGAGACCGGGACAGGGGTAATGGGCAATCAGCCCCAGCATTTT,CASRETGTGVMGNQPQHF,-,TRBD1,TRBJ1-5,TRBV2
TGTGCCAGCAGCGTAGATGGAGGCGGGGGGACCCAGTACTTC,CASSVDGGGGTQYF,-,TRBD2,TRBJ2-5,TRBV9
TGCGCCAGCAGCCAAGGCGGGACAGGGAAGTTTGGCTACACCTTC,CASSQGGTGKFGYTF,-,TRBD1,TRBJ1-2,TRBV4-1
TGTGCCAGCGGACAGGGGATAAACACCGGGGAGCTGTTTTTT,CASGQGINTGELFF,once,TRBD1,TRBJ2-2,TRBV6-5
TGTGCCAGCAGTTATCAGCGGATCAGCTCCTACGAGCAGTACTTC,CASSYQRISSYEQYF,once,-,TRBJ2-7,TRBV6-8
TGTGCCATTTCATGGGGGGACAATCAGCCCCAGCATTTT,CAISWGDNQPQHF,-,-,TRBJ1-5,TRBV5-4
TGTGCCAGCAGTTTGGACAGGGGTGTCTACGAGCAGTACTTC,CASSLDRGVYEQYF,few,TRBD1,TRBJ2-7,TRBV27
TGCAGTGCTAGTGCAGGGAAGGGCACCGGGGAGCTGTTTTTT,CSASAGKGTGELFF,-,-,TRBJ2-2,TRBV20-1
TGTGCCAGCAGTAGTAGAGCTGGCTACACCTTC,CASSSRAGYTF,-,-,TRBJ1-2,TRBV6-5
TGTGCCAGCAGTGCCGGACAGGGGAGCTCCTATAATTCACCCCTCCACTTT,CASSAGQGSSYNSPLHF,few,TRBD1,TRBJ1-6,TRBV25-1
TGTGCCAGCAGCTTGTATATATCGAGCGGGGGAATAGATACGCAGTATTTT,CASSLYISSGGIDTQYF,-,TRBD2,TRBJ2-3,TRBV5-5
TGCGCCAGCAGCCAAGCCAGGGACAGTTCACCCCTCCACTTT,CASSQARDSSPLHF,-,TRBD1,TRBJ1-6,TRBV4-3